This TCR beta chain is drawn from a study of PD-1 blockade in mismatch repair-deficient tumors (TCRdb year 2017). Describing the broader study: Between late 2013 and 2016, some 92 consecutive patients with about 12 mismatch repair-deficient cancer types, all previously treated and progressing, were enrolled in the trial. Tumor-associated T cell clones in the peripheral blood of patients responding to PD-1 blockade were tracked using deep sequencing of TCR CDR3 regions.

Including cysteine and phenylalanine, the CDR3 has 13 amino acids. Kept here is only the CDR3 DNA, which spans 39 bases and is read in frame from base 1. The junction carries 9 bases between V and J, which are trimmed by 3 bases and 5 bases respectively. The germline V gene (reference sequence) specifies SGHNT as CDR1 and YYREEE as CDR2. For every enrolled patient, mismatch repair deficiency was confirmed by either polymerase chain reaction or immunohistochemistry. Three patients who responded to pembrolizumab therapy underwent TCR sequencing. Pembrolizumab PD-1 blockade was prospectively tested in advanced mismatch repair-deficient cancers, regardless of tissue of origin, in the phase II trial. Peripheral blood T cell samples were gathered serially, both before PD-1 blockade started and at multiple time points afterward. Blood sampling times were reported as weeks after the first pembrolizumab dose.

On this clone: The clone's antigen remains unknown. Base qualities were left out, and no much larger clone turns up one base away.

Overall study outcomes, separate from this receptor: Rapid expansion after pembrolizumab followed by contraction, generally before radiologic responses, was shown by tumor-resident clones, which were often undetectable in blood before treatment.

Preparation of the library involved the immunoSEQ multiplex PCR assay. This immuneACCESS table, as held by TCRdb, lists in-frame sequences with V and J called but not all clones. Of the missing ones, under half trace to an unresolved V gene in checked studies; the others have no known cause. In this sample the table shows 90,000 to 130,000 clones, approximately 80% of which occur a single time. Of the sample, approximately 4.7% falls within the top ten clones. Rearrangement joined TRBV5-4 to TRBJ2-4; the D gene identity is not certain. The source was peripheral blood, collected around 60 weeks after starting pembrolizumab. This TCR was sampled from an adult with mismatch repair-deficient cancer. The CDR3 region has the sequence CASSSNTENIQYF. The DNA sequence follows: TGTGCCAGCAGCTCGAACACGGAAAACATTCAGTACTTC.